This entry is about one T cell receptor beta chain. This sample was included in a study of PD-1 blockade in classical Hodgkin lymphoma. Time point of the sample: cycle 4 day 1 (C4D1), after five to seven weeks of nivolumab. Relapse after autologous stem cell transplantation occurred in every patient, and brentuximab vedotin exposure varied. The authors purified CD4+ T cells from thawed PBMCs by magnetic negative selection. CDR1 SGHTA and CDR2 FQGNSA come from the germline V gene. This CDR3 is 11 amino acids long. Trimming shortened V by 5 bases and J by 4 bases, and 6 bases separated the two germline ends. The assay was immunoSEQ multiplex PCR, and TCRdb's table has in-frame clones only and misses some. The table includes roughly 30,000 clones, less than 80% detected once.

This chain connects TRBV7-2 to TRBJ2-7; no definite D call. This sequence originates from a human donor with classical Hodgkin lymphoma. This specimen was CD4+ T cells from blood, taken before the fourth cycle of nivolumab. The CDR3 coding sequence is TGTGCCAGCAGCCTCAATTACGAGCAGTACTTC. Protein sequence: CASSLNYEQYF. Combining the CDR3 with reference TRBV7-2 and TRBJ2-7 gives the whole variable domain GAGVSQSPSNKVTEKGKDVELRCDPISGHTALYWYRQSLGQGLEFLIYFQGNSAPDKSGLPSDRFSAERTGGSVSTLTIQRTQQEDSAVYLCASSLNYEQYFGPGTRLTVT.